The sequence of this T cell receptor beta chain was determined in a study of blood T cell repertoires in COVID-19. On the study more broadly: Italy, Spain and the United States were the sources of the convalescent and acute COVID-19 samples.

The CDR3 totals 13 residues. The J segment lost 12 bases and the V segment lost 6 bases, leaving 7 bases of the junction unmatched. Germline V gene data show CDR1 as MNHEY and CDR2 as SVGAGI. Authors' analysis steps: Estimated nucleated cell counts came from reference gene primer amplification. Some clones are missing from TCRdb's copy, which holds only in-frame ones; the method was immunoSEQ multiplex PCR. V and J calls and clone size follow that table, whereas D and trimming were derived from the DNA. The data show over 300,000 clones, with roughly 85% seen just once and 6% to 9% held by the top ten.

The clonotype was recovered from a human donor in a cohort sampled during active COVID-19. The gene calls are TRBV6-5 and TRBJ2-1, with 11 nucleotides matching TRBD2. The material sequenced was peripheral blood. CDR3 amino acids: CASRPTGLAVQFF. CDR3 DNA: TGTGCCAGCAGACCAACGGGACTAGCGGTGCAGTTCTTC.